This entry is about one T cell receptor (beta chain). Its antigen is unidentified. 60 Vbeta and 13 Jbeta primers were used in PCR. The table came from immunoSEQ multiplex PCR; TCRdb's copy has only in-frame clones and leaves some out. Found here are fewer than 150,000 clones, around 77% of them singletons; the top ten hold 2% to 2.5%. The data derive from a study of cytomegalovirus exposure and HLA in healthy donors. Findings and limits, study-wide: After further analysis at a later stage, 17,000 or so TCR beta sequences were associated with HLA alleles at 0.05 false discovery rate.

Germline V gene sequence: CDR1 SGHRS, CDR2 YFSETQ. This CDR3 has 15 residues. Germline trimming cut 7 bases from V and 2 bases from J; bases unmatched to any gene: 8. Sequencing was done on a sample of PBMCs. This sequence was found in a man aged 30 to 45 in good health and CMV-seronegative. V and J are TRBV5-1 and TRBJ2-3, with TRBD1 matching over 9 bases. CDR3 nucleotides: TGCGCCAGCTCACCCGGGACAGGGCTCACAGATACGCAGTATTTT. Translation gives CASSPGTGLTDTQYF.